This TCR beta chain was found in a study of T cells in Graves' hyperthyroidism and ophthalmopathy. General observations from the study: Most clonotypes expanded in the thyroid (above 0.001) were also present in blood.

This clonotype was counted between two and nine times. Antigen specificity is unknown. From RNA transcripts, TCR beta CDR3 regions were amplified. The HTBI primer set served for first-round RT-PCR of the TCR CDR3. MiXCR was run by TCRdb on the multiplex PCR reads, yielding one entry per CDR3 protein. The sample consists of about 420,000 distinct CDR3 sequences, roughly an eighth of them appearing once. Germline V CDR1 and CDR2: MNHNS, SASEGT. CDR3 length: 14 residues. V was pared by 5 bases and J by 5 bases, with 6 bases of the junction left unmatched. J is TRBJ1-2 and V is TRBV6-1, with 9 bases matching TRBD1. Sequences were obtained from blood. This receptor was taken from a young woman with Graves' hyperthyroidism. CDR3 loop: CASSRDRDIYGYTF. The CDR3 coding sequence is TGTGCCAGCAGTAGGGACAGGGATATATATGGCTACACCTTC.